This T cell receptor (beta chain) was obtained from a study of blood T cell dynamics during melanoma immunotherapy. Across the study: First-line therapy was either pembrolizumab or nivolumab with ipilimumab for metastatic melanoma.

As to this clone: Antigen specificity is unknown.

Germline CDR1 and CDR2: LNHDA and SQIVND (reference sequence). The CDR3 totals 14 residues. V dropped 7 bases and J dropped 4 bases, with 16 bases sitting between them. Whole-study findings and limits: Unlike progressors, later disease-control patients had W3 repertoires gaining clonality or diversity.

Time point described: week 3, after first cycle of checkpoint inhibitor. Blood was drawn before treatment and at week 3 after checkpoint blockade. DNA loading was fixed at about 0.35 ug for all bulk PBMC samples. Sequenced by immunoSEQ multiplex PCR; TCRdb stores in-frame clones only, minus some. The sample lists almost 8,500 clones, 88% occurring once. The TCR originated in a human donor with melanoma. The sample was blood, taken from a patient treated with checkpoint blockade. The genes are TRBV19 and TRBJ1-2; D not certain. The chain's CDR3 is CASTLTRWSYGYTF. As DNA, the CDR3 is TGTGCCAGTACCCTCACCCGGTGGTCCTATGGCTACACCTTC.